The source of this T cell receptor (beta chain) is a study of blood T cells in healthy people across ages (dated by TCRdb to 2013 to 2016). Broadly, across the study: In model experiments, roughly one uniquely barcoded TCR beta cDNA molecule per two T cells was captured by template switching. To avoid experimental bias, donors of different ages were randomly spread across the sequencing lanes. Donors were grouped into four age groups: young (average about 15 years), middle-aged (roughly 37), aged (over 55) and long-lived (roughly 80). Using the same blood draw, the study looked at two additional independent replicas of 1 million unique cDNA reads for two donors, one aged 18 to 30 and the other aged 80 or older. Using deep sequencing normalized with unique cDNA molecular identifiers, the study measured how TCR beta repertoire diversity changes with age. Here is what the overall study found, with its caveats: Donor CMV infection status was unknown, potentially confounding age-related changes in expanded clonotypes. Total diversity estimates from one million sequenced T cells were considered lower bounds and underestimates. Observed TCR beta diversity correlated strongly with the percentage of naive T cells measured by flow cytometry. Since profiling was done on bulk unsorted PBMCs, naive and antigen-experienced compartments could not be conclusively compared. Observed TCR beta diversity per million T cells fell roughly linearly with age, and a significant reduction was already apparent by age about 38. Compared with the aged group, the long-lived group had more naive CD4+ T cells, fewer expanded clones and increased TCR diversity, suggesting age selection.

This clonotype turned up a few times. Its antigen remains undetermined. Base qualities were left out, and no much larger clone turns up one base away. Libraries came from 5' RACE. Sequencing relied on an Illumina HiSeq 2500. A second PCR of roughly 7 to 11 cycles was performed with a sample-barcoded 5' primer and a J-beta primer mix. A unique molecular identifier was introduced onto each TCR beta cDNA molecule by a template-switch 5' adaptor carrying 12 random nucleotides. Each sample yielded at least 3 million CDR3-containing paired-end reads. First-strand cDNA synthesis was performed from all RNA using the Mint cDNA synthesis kit, with priming by a TRBC-specific oligonucleotide. Following uracil-DNA glycosylase treatment, a first 18-cycle PCR with universal primers M1SS and BC2_uni_R was performed on all cDNA. The study's own analysis went as follows. Normalization of each sample was performed by random selection of 1 million high-quality reads, each carrying a distinct molecular identifier. Reads sharing molecular identifiers were discarded rather than binned into consensus sequences. MiTCR, with a Q25 quality threshold and the strictest error-elimination algorithm, was used for CDR3 identification, clonotype clustering and error correction. A nonparametric unseen species model with Euler transformation was used to estimate lower-bound total TCR beta diversity. TCRdb itself trimmed the public reads at Q25 with fastp, ran MiXCR and retained productive beta chains. Identical CDR3 proteins give one entry, which carries the most common genes and DNA. TCRdb's processing, not the study's, gives the V and J calls here. Within this sample are roughly 1,700,000 distinct CDR3 sequences, with 28% of them counted one time only. In total, the top ten clones hold roughly 8.2% of the sample.

Donors were about 36 systemically healthy Caucasian individuals from Russia aged 6 to 90 years. Each donor gave 8 to 10 milliliters of peripheral blood, drawn into EDTA-treated Vacutainer tubes. Ficoll-Paque density-gradient centrifugation was used to isolate PBMCs, with at least 6 million obtained per sample. Total RNA was extracted from PBMCs with Trizol reagent, with at least 6 micrograms obtained per sample. For every donor, an aliquot of PBMCs went through flow cytometry to measure the percentages of naive CD45RAhigh/CD27high T cells. CDR1 SGHTA and CDR2 FQGNSA were looked up in the germline V gene. The CDR3 holds 17 amino acids from the cysteine to the phenylalanine. CDR3 DNA is the only sequence kept; it has 51 bases, read in frame from the first base. V has 1 base trimmed and J has 6 bases trimmed; junction bases matching no gene number 13.

This sequence was found in a woman between 25 and 40 years old in good health. Sequencing was performed on blood. The V and J genes are TRBV7-2 and TRBJ2-3; TRBD2 agrees with 7 junctional bases. The sequenced DNA: TGTGCCAGCAGCTTAGAGGCCCCTAGCGGCCCGATCGATACGCAGTATTTT. Translated, this is CASSLEAPSGPIDTQYF.